This T cell receptor beta chain was recovered during a study of T cells in localized non-small cell lung cancer. With respect to this clone: Other DNA sequences in the same sample also yield this CDR3.

Produced via immunoSEQ multiplex PCR; TCRdb's table is partial and in-frame only. Among around 23,000 clones, just over 90% were seen once, and the ten largest hold about 7%. Sequences were derived from peripheral blood, sampled before any cancer treatment. This sequence originates from a woman aged 40 to 75 with stage I lung adenocarcinoma.

The CDR3 protein is CASSLVQGDTGELFF. The DNA for the CDR3 is TGTGCCAGCAGCTTGGTCCAGGGGGACACCGGGGAGCTGTTTTTT. The chain has TRBV5-6 and TRBJ2-2, with 7 bases identical to TRBD1. V was clipped by 0 bases and J by 3 bases; unmatched bases: 2. The CDR3 extends over 15 amino acids. CDR1 and CDR2 (germline): SGHDT, YYEEEE.